A single sample is the source of the 30 T cell receptor beta chains below, sequenced in a study of blood T cell repertoires in COVID-19. TCRdb keeps only in-frame clones here, not all; method: immunoSEQ multiplex PCR. The sample lists about 160,000 clones, roughly 85% occurring once. Specimen: PBMCs or T cells enriched from blood (not recorded which). These receptors originate from a man in his 60s who had recovered from COVID-19.

This chain uses TRBV5-4 with TRBJ2-7, with 9 bases identical to TRBD1. The J segment lost 5 bases and the V segment lost 2 bases, leaving 5 bases of the junction unmatched. Germline-derived CDR1 and CDR2 are SGHNT and YYREEE (reference sequence). The CDR3 has 14 amino acids. The CDR3 nucleotides read TGTGCCAGCAGCTTCGGACAGGGGAGAAACGAGCAGTACTTC. Amino acid sequence: CASSFGQGRNEQYF.

The CDR3 protein is CASSPGGTGELFF. The CDR3 DNA reads as TGCGCCAGCAGCCCCGGGGGCACCGGGGAGCTGTTTTTT. V gene TRBV5-1 combines with J gene TRBJ2-2; a possible D gene is TRBD2 (6 bases). The CDR3 runs 13 residues. V was cut by 4 bases and J by 4 bases, with 8 bases left in between. In germline, CDR1 is SGHRS, CDR2 YFSETQ.

This rearrangement joins TRBV2 to TRBJ2-1; 11 bases agree with TRBD2. Germline values: CDR1 SNHLY, CDR2 FYNNEI. With V trimmed by 3 bases and J by 7 bases, 8 bases remained unmatched. The CDR3 is made up of 16 amino acids. The chain's CDR3 is CASSDYGTSGINEQFF. In DNA, the CDR3 is TGTGCCAGCAGTGATTATGGGACTAGCGGAATAAATGAGCAGTTCTTC.

This rearrangement joins TRBV28 to TRBJ2-3, with no clear D. The germline gives CDR1 MDHEN, CDR2 SYDVKM. Trimming left V 4 bases short and J 2 bases short, with 4 bases between. This CDR3 comprises 12 residues. The CDR3 here is CASSSNTDTQYF. The CDR3 bases are TGTGCCAGCAGTTCAAACACAGATACGCAGTATTTT.

The chain is built from TRBV7-6 and TRBJ1-4; 8 bases are a match to TRBD1. The germline V gene has CDR1 SGHVS and CDR2 FNYEAQ. Losses at the gene ends were 5 bases for V and 4 bases for J; bases not matched to a gene: 12. The length of the CDR3 is 17 residues. The CDR3 nucleotides read TGTGCCAGCAGCACCCTGGGGACAGGCGTAAATAATGAAAAACTGTTTTTT. Translation gives CASSTLGTGVNNEKLFF.

The rearrangement uses TRBV28 and TRBJ1-1; a weak D match, TRBD1 (6 bases). Germline V gene lookup returns CDR1 MDHEN and CDR2 SYDVKM. Between the trimmed V and J ends, which lost 6 bases and 2 bases, there was a span of 19 bases. The CDR3 loop spans 16 amino acids. CDR3 sequence reads: CASRSRPGHQNTEAFF. CDR3 sequence (DNA): TGTGCCAGCAGAAGCCGCCCGGGACATCAAAACACTGAAGCTTTCTTT. The full variable domain, with the rest looked up from reference TRBV28 and TRBJ1-1, is DVKVTQSSRYLVKRTGEKVFLECVQDMDHENMFWYRQDPGLGLRLIYFSYDVKMKEKGDIPEGYSVSREKKERFSLILESASTNQTSMYLCASRSRPGHQNTEAFFGQGTRLTVV.

The CDR3 nucleotides are TGTGCCAGCTCACCTCAGGGCCTCAATGAGCAGTTCTTC. It specifies CASSPQGLNEQFF. The rearrangement joins TRBV18 to TRBJ2-1; maybe TRBD1 (5 bases). Germline V gives CDR1 KGHSH, CDR2 LQKENI. V was shortened by 3 bases and J by 6 bases, with 9 bases between the two germline ends. This CDR3 is built from 13 residues.

The V and J genes are TRBV19 and TRBJ2-3, with 8 bases matching TRBD2. This CDR3 spans 14 amino acids. Germline V gene lookup returns CDR1 LNHDA and CDR2 SQIVND (reference sequence). V was clipped by 5 bases and J by 1 base; unmatched bases: 2. Here the CDR3 reads CASSATSGTDTQYF. The CDR3, as DNA: TGTGCCAGTAGTGCGACTAGCGGCACAGATACGCAGTATTTT.

The V and J genes are TRBV6-5 and TRBJ1-5, with D tentatively TRBD1 (6 bases). CDR3 size: 13 residues. Trimming removed 6 bases from V and 0 bases from J, with 6 bases in between. In germline, CDR1 is MNHEY, CDR2 SVGAGI. DNA of the CDR3: TGTGCCAGCAGGGGGGCTAGCAATCAGCCCCAGCATTTT. Protein sequence: CASRGASNQPQHF.

The V and J genes are TRBV29-1 and TRBJ1-1; the D is unclear. The V gene lost 6 bases and the J gene lost 7 bases, with 12 bases spanning the gap. The CDR3 sequence is 11 residues long. Per germline, CDR1 SQVTM and CDR2 ANQGSEA. CDR3 nucleotide sequence: TGCAGCGTAGTCCCAAGCATTGAAGCTTTCTTT. It translates to CSVVPSIEAFF.

This chain joins TRBV2 and TRBJ2-3; 7 bases align to TRBD1. The CDR3 loop spans 16 amino acids. Looked up from germline, CDR1 is SNHLY and CDR2 is FYNNEI. The trim removed 3 bases at V and 0 bases at J, leaving 6 bases unmatched. The CDR3 reads CASSEMKGASTDTQYF. The CDR3 nucleotides are TGTGCCAGCAGTGAGATGAAGGGGGCGAGCACAGATACGCAGTATTTT.

The rearrangement uses TRBV18 and TRBJ2-7; 12 bases line up with TRBD2. The CDR3 covers 16 residues. Germline CDR1 reads KGHSH; CDR2 reads LQKENI. Trimming at V came to 3 bases and at J to 5 bases, leaving 8 bases not matched to a gene. The CDR3 DNA is TGTGCCAGCTCACCTACTACTAGCGGGAGGCCGAACGAGCAGTACTTC. Translated, it gives CASSPTTSGRPNEQYF. The full variable domain, with the rest looked up from reference TRBV18 and TRBJ2-7, is NAGVMQNPRHLVRRRGQEARLRCSPMKGHSHVYWYRQLPEEGLKFMVYLQKENIIDESGMPKERFSAEFPKEGPSILRIQQVVRGDSAAYFCASSPTTSGRPNEQYFGPGTRLTVT.

This clone showed up just once. The chain uses TRBV27 and TRBJ1-2, with 7 bases fitting TRBD1. The germline V gene encodes CDR1 MNHEY and CDR2 SMNVEV (reference sequence). The CDR3 is 17 residues long. The V segment lost 0 bases and the J segment 0 bases; nucleotides outside the gene matches: 7. CDR3 in amino acids: CASSLSRSGTANYGYTF. CDR3 nucleotides: TGTGCCAGCAGTTTATCGCGTTCCGGGACAGCTAACTATGGCTACACCTTC.

Details on this clone: Compared with germline, one end of the junction differs, possibly owing to a read error. The V call is TRBV12-5, the J call TRBJ1-5; TRBD1 might be the D (5 bases). The CDR3 runs to 13 residues. Germline CDR1 is LGHNT and CDR2 is FRNRAP. For the CDR3, the DNA is TGTGCTAGTGGGTTGGCAGGGAATCAGCCCCAGCATTTT. It is translated as CASGLAGNQPQHF. The full variable domain, completed using reference TRBV12-5 and TRBJ1-5, is DARVTQTPRHKVTEMGQEVTMRCQPILGHNTVFWYRQTMMQGLELLAYFRNRAPLDDSGMPKDRFSAEMPDATLATLKIQPSEPRDSAVYFCASGLAGNQPQHFGDGTRLSIL.

The chain employs TRBV3-1 (or the pseudogene TRBV3-2) and TRBJ1-1; possibly TRBD1 for D (6 bases). The V and J ends lost 3 bases and 11 bases respectively, with 16 bases between them. The germline gives CDR1 LGHDT, CDR2 YNNKEL (reference sequence). This CDR3 comprises 13 residues. The CDR3 here is CASSQDTQRGAFF. The CDR3 coding sequence is TGTGCCAGCAGCCAGGACACGCAAAGGGGGGCTTTCTTT.

The chain carries TRBV7-9 and TRBJ1-4, with D possibly being TRBD1 (5 bases). The germline V and J ends were trimmed by 1 base and 5 bases, with 14 bases remaining between them. This CDR3 region has 16 residues. Germline V gene lookup returns CDR1 SEHNR and CDR2 FQNEAQ (reference sequence). DNA of the CDR3: TGTGCCAGCAGCTTAGTTTCAGGGAACAAGAATGAAAAACTGTTTTTT. It translates to CASSLVSGNKNEKLFF.

This chain joins TRBV10-3 and TRBJ2-5; 8 positions match TRBD1. The length of the CDR3 is 15 residues. After removal of 3 bases from V and 3 bases from J, the junction contained 6 bases not matched to a gene. Germline CDR1 ENHRY, CDR2 SYGVKD. The CDR3 DNA follows: TGTGCCATCAGTGATAGTACAGGGGGTAAAGAGACCCAGTACTTC. This sequence encodes CAISDSTGGKETQYF.

This clone has just one count. This chain connects TRBV5-1 to TRBJ1-6; D call uncertain. V was trimmed by 4 bases and J by 0 bases, leaving 14 bases between them. CDR3 size: 17 residues. Germline CDR1 and CDR2: SGHRS and YFSETQ. The CDR3 region is CASSKEGVSSYNSPLHF. The DNA for the CDR3 is TGCGCCAGCAGCAAGGAGGGAGTCAGCTCCTATAATTCACCCCTCCACTTT. Full variable domain (outside the CDR3, taken from reference TRBV5-1 and TRBJ1-6): KAGVTQTPRYLIKTRGQQVTLSCSPISGHRSVSWYQQTPGQGLQFLFEYFSETQRNKGNFPGRFSGRQFSNSRSEMNVSTLELGDSALYLCASSKEGVSSYNSPLHFGNGTRLTVT.

This clone has just a few counts. At one boundary the junction diverges from the germline segment, which might be a read error. The chain carries TRBV28 and TRBJ2-5; a possible D gene is TRBD1 (6 bases). The CDR3 totals 13 residues. Germline assignment: CDR1 MDHEN and CDR2 SYDVKM. CDR3: CASSLLQGTRSDF. The DNA for the CDR3 is TGTGCCAGCAGTTTGTTACAGGGCACTCGGTCAGACTTC.

The chain is built from TRBV6-5 and TRBJ2-7, with D possibly TRBD2 on 5 matching bases. V lost 5 bases and J 0 bases, leaving 14 bases between the germline ends. CDR3 length: 15 amino acids. Germline V gives CDR1 MNHEY, CDR2 SVGAGI. The CDR3 DNA reads as TGTGCCAGCAGTCCGAGTTTGGGGAGCTCCTACGAGCAGTACTTC. The encoded protein is CASSPSLGSSYEQYF.

The rearrangement joins TRBV24-1 to TRBJ1-5; TRBD1 agrees at 8 bases. V lost 3 bases, J lost 0 bases, and 3 bases stayed unmatched. Germline CDR1 is KGHDR and CDR2 is SFDVKD. This CDR3 spans 16 amino acids. CDR3 protein: CATSDRTGSSNQPQHF. CDR3 DNA: TGTGCCACCAGTGATAGGACAGGGAGTAGCAATCAGCCCCAGCATTTT.

The chain is built from TRBV5-1 and TRBJ1-2; tentative D call: TRBD1 (6 bases). The V end was cut by 0 bases, the J end by 4 bases, with 10 bases between. The germline gives CDR1 SGHRS, CDR2 YFSETQ. There are 14 residues in the CDR3. In nucleotides, the CDR3 is TGCGCCAGCAGCTTGGCCGGACAGACCTATGGCTACACCTTC. Protein sequence: CASSLAGQTYGYTF.

The V gene is TRBV5-4, the J gene TRBJ1-2, with D uncertain. V lost 1 base and J lost 4, with 14 bases in between. This CDR3 is 15 amino acids long. Germline V gives CDR1 SGHNT, CDR2 YYREEE (reference sequence). As DNA, the CDR3 is TGTGCCAGCAGCTTGTTGGCCCCGGGAGCCTATGGCTACACCTTC. Translated: CASSLLAPGAYGYTF.

V is TRBV19 and J is TRBJ2-1; D is unclear. Trimming removed 3 bases from V and 3 bases from J, with 12 bases in between. This CDR3 has 15 amino acids. Germline values: CDR1 LNHDA, CDR2 SQIVND (reference sequence). The CDR3 DNA follows: TGTGCCAGTAGTATTAACGACCTAGACTACAATGAGCAGTTCTTC. This codes for CASSINDLDYNEQFF.

V usage is TRBV19 and J usage is TRBJ1-4; D is undetermined. The V gene lost 6 bases and the J gene lost 7 bases, with 6 bases spanning the gap. CDR1 and CDR2 (germline): LNHDA, SQIVND (reference sequence). The CDR3 length is 11 residues. The CDR3 is CASRDFEKLFF. DNA for the CDR3: TGTGCCAGTAGGGACTTTGAAAAACTGTTTTTT.

The chain recombines TRBV2 with TRBJ2-7; tentatively, D is TRBD1 (5 bases). Trimming removed 2 bases at V and 3 bases at J, with 14 bases between. The CDR3 is 15 amino acids. In germline, CDR1 is SNHLY, CDR2 FYNNEI. For the CDR3, the DNA is TGTGCCAGCAGTGAAATAGAGACAGTGAACTACGAGCAGTACTTC. This gives the protein CASSEIETVNYEQYF.

The chain uses TRBV30 and TRBJ1-5; no reliable D call. Per the germline V gene, CDR1 is GTSNPN and CDR2 is SVGIG (reference sequence). V lost 3 bases, J lost 0 bases, and 6 bases lay in between. CDR3 length: 13 amino acids. CDR3 coding DNA: TGTGCCTGGAGGGCTTATAGCAATCAGCCCCAGCATTTT. Its protein product is CAWRAYSNQPQHF.

This rearrangement joins TRBV10-3 to TRBJ1-5, with D perhaps TRBD1 (5 bases). CDR1 ENHRY and CDR2 SYGVKD come from the germline V gene. The CDR3 totals 14 residues. V lost 11 bases and J 6 bases, leaving 20 bases between the germline ends. The CDR3 DNA sequence: TGTGCCTCCTCTGGCGGGGGAAATAGTCAGCCCCAGCATTTT. This encodes CASSGGGNSQPQHF.

A single count supports this clone. The rearrangement links TRBV7-2 to TRBJ2-1; 9 bases line up with TRBD2. Unmatched junction bases numbered 3, after V lost 3 bases and J lost 3 bases. CDR1 and CDR2 from the germline V gene are SGHTA and FQGNSA. The CDR3 loop spans 15 amino acids. The CDR3 bases are TGTGCCAGCAGCTTCGCTAGCGGGGACTACAATGAGCAGTTCTTC. Translated, it gives CASSFASGDYNEQFF.

V gene TRBV3-1 (or the pseudogene TRBV3-2) combines with J gene TRBJ2-7, with 10 bases fitting TRBD1. CDR1 and CDR2 (germline): LGHDT, YNNKEL (reference sequence). V shed 8 bases, J shed 4 bases, and the junction held 8 bases outside the gene matches. There are 14 residues in the CDR3. DNA for the CDR3: TGTGCCAGCTCCCGGGACAGGGGCCGTTACGAGCAGTACTTC. Protein sequence: CASSRDRGRYEQYF.